This T cell receptor beta chain was retrieved from a study of blood T cells in healthy people across ages. Study results and limitations: Across the age range, TCR beta diversity per million T cells fell in a roughly linear way.

Next came a second PCR, run for about 6 to 11 cycles, which used a sample-barcoded 5' primer along with a J-beta primer mix. TCRdb reprocessed the 5' RACE reads via MiXCR and lists one record per CDR3 protein. The sample holds 800,000 to 950,000 distinct CDR3 sequences, approximately 32% seen once. Concerning this clonotype itself: The antigen is not known.

CDR3 length equals 16 residues. Germline CDR1 and CDR2: MNHEY and SVGEGT. After removal of 2 bases from V and 9 bases from J, the junction contained 15 bases not matched to a gene. This sample was shared with a second study, whose subject was T cells of mothers and their children. That study adds: Material was donated by three healthy Caucasian mothers and their six children. Each child gave approximately 2.8 million TCR beta CDR3 reads (each mother, over 9 million). Related mother-child pairs shared marginally more repertoire than unrelated pairs, though not significantly.

The chain recombines TRBV6-2 or TRBV6-3 with TRBJ2-5; 7 positions agree with TRBD2. The sample taken for sequencing was blood. The TCR sequence derives from a woman aged 35 to 49 in good health. This chain's CDR3 is CASSYQGLLMGGAQYF. CDR3 DNA sequence: TGTGCCAGCAGTTACCAGGGACTTCTAATGGGGGGGGCCCAGTACTTC.